The T cell receptor (beta chain) under discussion was sequenced for a study of T cell changes during pregnancy in multiple sclerosis. Only in-frame clones appear in the TCRdb table, and some are missing; sequencing was by immunoSEQ multiplex PCR. Here the sample spans 45,000 or so clones, 80% to 95% being singletons. The CDR3 is made up of 15 amino acids. Trimming removed 0 bases from V and 0 bases from J, with 7 bases in between. CDR1 and CDR2 from the germline V gene are SGDLS and YYNGEE. Specimen: CD8+ T cells from peripheral blood mononuclear cells, collected after pregnancy. This TCR was recovered from a female donor with multiple sclerosis, enrolled in a pregnancy study. The rearrangement uses TRBV9 and TRBJ1-5, with D uncertain. The CDR3 sequence: CASSVGTYSNQPQHF. DNA for the CDR3: TGTGCCAGCAGCGTAGGAACTTATAGCAATCAGCCCCAGCATTTT.